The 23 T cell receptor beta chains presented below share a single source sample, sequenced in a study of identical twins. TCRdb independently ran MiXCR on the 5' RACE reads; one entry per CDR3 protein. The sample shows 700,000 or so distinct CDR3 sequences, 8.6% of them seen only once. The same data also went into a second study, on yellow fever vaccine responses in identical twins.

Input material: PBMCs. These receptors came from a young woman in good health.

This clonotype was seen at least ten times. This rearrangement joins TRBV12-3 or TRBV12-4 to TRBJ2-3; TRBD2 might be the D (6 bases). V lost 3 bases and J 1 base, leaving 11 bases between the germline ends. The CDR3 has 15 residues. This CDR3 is CASSFGGERTDTQYF. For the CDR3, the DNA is TGTGCCAGCAGTTTCGGGGGTGAGCGCACAGATACGCAGTATTTT.

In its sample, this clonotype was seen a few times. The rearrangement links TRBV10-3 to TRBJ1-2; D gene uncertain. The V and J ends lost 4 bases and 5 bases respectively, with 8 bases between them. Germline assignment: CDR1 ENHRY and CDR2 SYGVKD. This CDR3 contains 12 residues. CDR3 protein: CAISADQYGYTF. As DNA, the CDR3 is TGTGCCATCAGTGCAGACCAATATGGCTACACCTTC.

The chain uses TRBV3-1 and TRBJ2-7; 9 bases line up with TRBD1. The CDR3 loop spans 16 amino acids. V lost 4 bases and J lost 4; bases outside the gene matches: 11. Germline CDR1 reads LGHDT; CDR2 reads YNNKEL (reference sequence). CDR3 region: CASSRTGVGQGYEQYF. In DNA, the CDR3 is TGTGCCAGCAGCCGCACAGGTGTGGGACAGGGATACGAGCAGTACTTC.

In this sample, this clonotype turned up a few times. CDR3 loop: CASSYRGLSNQPQHF. For the CDR3, the DNA is TGTGCCAGTAGCTACAGGGGCTTGAGCAATCAGCCCCAGCATTTT. The chain joins TRBV19 to TRBJ1-5; 7 nucleotides agree with TRBD1. The germline CDR1 and CDR2 sequences are LNHDA and SQIVND (reference sequence). CDR3 size: 15 residues. V gave up 6 bases and J gave up 1 base; unmatched junction bases: 6.

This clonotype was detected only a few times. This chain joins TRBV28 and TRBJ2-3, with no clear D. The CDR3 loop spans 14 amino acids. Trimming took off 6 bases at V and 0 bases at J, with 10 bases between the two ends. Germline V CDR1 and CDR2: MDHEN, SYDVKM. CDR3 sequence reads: CASRSTISTDTQYF. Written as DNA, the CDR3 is TGTGCCAGCAGAAGTACGATAAGCACAGATACGCAGTATTTT.

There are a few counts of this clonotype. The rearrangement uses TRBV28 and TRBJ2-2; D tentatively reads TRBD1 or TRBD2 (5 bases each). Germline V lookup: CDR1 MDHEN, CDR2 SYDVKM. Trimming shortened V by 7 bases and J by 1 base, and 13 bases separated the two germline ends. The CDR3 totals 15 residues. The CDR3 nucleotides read TGTGCCAGCACTTCACGGGGCGGGAACACCGGGGAGCTGTTTTTT. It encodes CASTSRGGNTGELFF.

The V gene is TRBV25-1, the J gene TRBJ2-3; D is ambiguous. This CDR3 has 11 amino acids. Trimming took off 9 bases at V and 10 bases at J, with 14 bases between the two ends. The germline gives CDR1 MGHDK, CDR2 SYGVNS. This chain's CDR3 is CASVSFGPQYF. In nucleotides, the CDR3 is TGTGCCAGTGTCTCGTTCGGGCCGCAGTATTTT.

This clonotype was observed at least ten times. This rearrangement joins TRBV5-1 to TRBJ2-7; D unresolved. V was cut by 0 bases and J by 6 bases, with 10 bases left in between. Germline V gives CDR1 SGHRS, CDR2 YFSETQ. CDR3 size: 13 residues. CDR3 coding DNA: TGCGCCAGCAGCTTGGGACTTGACTTCGAGCAGTACTTC. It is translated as CASSLGLDFEQYF.

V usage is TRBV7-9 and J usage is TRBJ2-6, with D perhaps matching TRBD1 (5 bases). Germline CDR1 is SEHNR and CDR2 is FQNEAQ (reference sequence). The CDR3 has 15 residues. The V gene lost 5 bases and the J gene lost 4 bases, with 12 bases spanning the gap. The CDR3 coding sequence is TGTGCCAGCAGCGCCTACCAGGGAGGGGCCAACGTCCTGACTTTC. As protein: CASSAYQGGANVLTF.

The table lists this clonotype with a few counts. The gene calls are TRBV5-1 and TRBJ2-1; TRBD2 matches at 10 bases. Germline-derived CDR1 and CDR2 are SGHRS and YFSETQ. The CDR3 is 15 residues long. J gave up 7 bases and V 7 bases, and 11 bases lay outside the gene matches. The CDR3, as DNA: TGCGCCAGCTCGGATCCCGGGACTAGCGCAAATGAGCAGTTCTTC. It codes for CASSDPGTSANEQFF.

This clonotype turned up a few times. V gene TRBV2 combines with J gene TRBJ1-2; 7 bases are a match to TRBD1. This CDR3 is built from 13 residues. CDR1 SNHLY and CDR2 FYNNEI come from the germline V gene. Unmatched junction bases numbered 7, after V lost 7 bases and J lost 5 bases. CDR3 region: CASTGQDFYGYTF. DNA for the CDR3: TGTGCCAGCACCGGACAGGATTTTTATGGCTACACCTTC.

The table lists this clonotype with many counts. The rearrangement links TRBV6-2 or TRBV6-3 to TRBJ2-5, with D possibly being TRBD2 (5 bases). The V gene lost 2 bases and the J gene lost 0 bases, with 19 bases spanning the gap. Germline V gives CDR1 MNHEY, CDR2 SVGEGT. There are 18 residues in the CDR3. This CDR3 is CASSYDYLRTTDQETQYF. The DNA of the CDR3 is TGTGCCAGCAGTTACGACTACCTACGGACGACCGACCAAGAGACCCAGTACTTC.

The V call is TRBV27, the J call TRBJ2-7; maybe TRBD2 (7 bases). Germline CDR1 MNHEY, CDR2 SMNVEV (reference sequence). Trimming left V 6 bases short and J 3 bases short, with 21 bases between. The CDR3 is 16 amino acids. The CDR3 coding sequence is TGTGCCAGCAGGCGTCCCGATGGGGGGGCTGACTACGAGCAGTACTTC. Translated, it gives CASRRPDGGADYEQYF.

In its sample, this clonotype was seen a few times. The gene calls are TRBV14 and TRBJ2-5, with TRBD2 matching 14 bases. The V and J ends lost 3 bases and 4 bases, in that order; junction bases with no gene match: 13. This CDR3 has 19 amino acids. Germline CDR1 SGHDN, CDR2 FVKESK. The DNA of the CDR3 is TGTGCCAGCAGCCAGCCCAATCCCGGGACTAGCGGGAGTCGAGAGACCCAGTACTTC. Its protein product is CASSQPNPGTSGSRETQYF.

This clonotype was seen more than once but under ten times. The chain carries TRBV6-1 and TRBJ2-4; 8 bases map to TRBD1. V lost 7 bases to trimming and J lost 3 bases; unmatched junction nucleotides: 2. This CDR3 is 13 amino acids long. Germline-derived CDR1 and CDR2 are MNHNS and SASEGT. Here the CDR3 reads CASKDRDKNIQYF. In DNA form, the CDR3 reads TGTGCCAGCAAGGACAGGGACAAAAACATTCAGTACTTC.

CDR3 amino acids: CASSLVQGANSPLHF. The CDR3 DNA reads TGTGCCAGCAGCTTAGTACAGGGTGCGAATTCACCCCTCCACTTT. This rearrangement joins TRBV7-9 to TRBJ1-6; weak D call: TRBD1 (6 bases). The germline V gene has CDR1 SEHNR and CDR2 FQNEAQ (reference sequence). This CDR3 is built from 15 residues. V shed 1 base and J shed 7 bases, with 11 bases lying between them.

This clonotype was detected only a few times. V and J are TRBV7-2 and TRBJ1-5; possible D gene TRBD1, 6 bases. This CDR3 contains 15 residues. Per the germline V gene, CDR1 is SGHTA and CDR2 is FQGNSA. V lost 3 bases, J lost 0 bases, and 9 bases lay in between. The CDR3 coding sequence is TGTGCCAGCAGCTTCCAGGGGAGTAGCAATCAGCCCCAGCATTTT. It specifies CASSFQGSSNQPQHF.

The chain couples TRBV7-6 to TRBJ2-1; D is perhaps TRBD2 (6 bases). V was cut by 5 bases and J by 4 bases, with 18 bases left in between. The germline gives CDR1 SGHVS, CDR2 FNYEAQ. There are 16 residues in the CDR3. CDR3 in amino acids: CASSPVESGLYNEQFF. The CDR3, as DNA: TGTGCCAGCAGCCCCGTAGAGAGCGGGCTATACAATGAGCAGTTCTTC.

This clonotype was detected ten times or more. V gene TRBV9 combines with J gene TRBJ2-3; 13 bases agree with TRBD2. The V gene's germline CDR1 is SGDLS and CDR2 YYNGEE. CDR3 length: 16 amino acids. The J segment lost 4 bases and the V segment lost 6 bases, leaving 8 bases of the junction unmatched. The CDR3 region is CASTRTSGGNSDTQYF. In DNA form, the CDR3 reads TGTGCCAGCACCCGGACTAGCGGGGGAAACTCAGATACGCAGTATTTT.

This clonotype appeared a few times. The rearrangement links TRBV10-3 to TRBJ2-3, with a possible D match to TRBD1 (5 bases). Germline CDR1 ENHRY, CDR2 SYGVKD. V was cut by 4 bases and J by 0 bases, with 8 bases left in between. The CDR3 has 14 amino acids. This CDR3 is CAISGRESTDTQYF. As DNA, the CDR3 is TGTGCCATCAGTGGCAGGGAAAGCACAGATACGCAGTATTTT.

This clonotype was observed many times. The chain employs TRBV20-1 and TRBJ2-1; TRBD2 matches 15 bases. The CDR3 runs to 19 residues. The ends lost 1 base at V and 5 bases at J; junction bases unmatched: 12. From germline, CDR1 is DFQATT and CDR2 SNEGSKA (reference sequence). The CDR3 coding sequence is TGCAGTGCTAGAGTGGCAGGAGGGACTAGCGGGGGGCCGCACAATGAGCAGTTCTTC. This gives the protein CSARVAGGTSGGPHNEQFF.

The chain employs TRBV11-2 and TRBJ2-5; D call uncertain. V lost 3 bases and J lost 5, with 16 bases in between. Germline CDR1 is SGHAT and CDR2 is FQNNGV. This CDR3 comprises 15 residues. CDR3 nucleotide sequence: TGTGCCAGCAGCTTTGGAGTTTCACAAAGGGAGACCCAGTACTTC. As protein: CASSFGVSQRETQYF.

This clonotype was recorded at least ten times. The CDR3 sequence: CASSLATSGEQYF. CDR3 nucleotides: TGTGCCAGCAGCTTAGCCACTAGCGGCGAGCAGTACTTC. The chain carries TRBV7-2 and TRBJ2-7, with 8 bases matching TRBD2. Trimming removed 0 bases from V and 6 bases from J; junction bases left unmatched: 1. The CDR3 spans 13 residues. The germline gives CDR1 SGHTA, CDR2 FQGNSA.